This T cell receptor (beta chain) was observed in a study of T cell clonality in common variable immunodeficiency. Study findings and constraints: Compared with healthy controls, CVID subjects showed increased TCRbeta clonality, mostly in about a third.

Germline CDR1 SEHNR, CDR2 FQNEAQ (reference sequence). This CDR3 comprises 15 residues. Trimming removed 5 bases at V and 0 bases at J, with 11 bases between. The repertoire was sequenced with immunoSEQ multiplex PCR; TCRdb's copy has only in-frame clones and lacks some. The profile covers 50,000 to 65,000 clones, none occurring a single time. This clone was observed at least ten times. The antigen is unknown. The read ends 3 residues early relative to the CDR3; the germline J gene fills the gap. This sequence was found in a person aged 18 to 70 in good health. J is TRBJ1-3 and V is TRBV7-9; D not resolved. Sequenced: peripheral blood mononuclear cells. Incomplete CDR3 DNA: TGTGCCAGCAGCGTCTTACAGAGCTCTGGAAACACC. This encodes CASSVLQSSGNT. The full CDR3 reads CASSVLQSSGNTIYF.